This T cell receptor (beta chain) was profiled in a study of shared clonotypes between healthy human individuals. Turning to the study itself: A couple of female and a few male donors aged 18 to 49 were enrolled.

Produced via immunoSEQ multiplex PCR; TCRdb's table is partial and in-frame only. This sample has 1.5 million to 1.9 million clones, with roughly 98% found just once. Broader study findings: Clonotype sharing among the donors was expected to vary with sequencing depth.

As to this clone: Its antigen is currently unknown.

V lost 5 bases, J lost 4 bases, and 2 bases stayed unmatched. In germline, CDR1 is KGHSH, CDR2 LQKENI. The CDR3 has 13 residues. The chain combines TRBV18 with TRBJ2-5, with 9 bases lining up with TRBD1. The receptor's source is a man aged 25-45 years in good health. The specimen sequenced was naive CD4+ T cells sorted from blood. Subset indicated: CD45RA+ positively selected. CDR3 bases: TGTGCCAGCTCAACGACAGGGGGAGAGACCCAGTACTTC. It translates to CASSTTGGETQYF.